A single sample gave rise to the 17 T cell receptor beta chains below, sequenced in a study of CD4+ T cells in melanoma. Assay: immunoSEQ multiplex PCR; the TCRdb copy retains only in-frame clones and omits some. The table has 50,000 or so clones, nearly 90% seen once; the top ten hold 12%. The material sequenced was peripheral blood. These receptors were obtained from a human donor with melanoma.

The V and J genes are TRBV7-3 and TRBJ2-2; TRBD2 agrees at 9 bases. CDR3 length: 14 residues. The V gene end was trimmed by 5 bases and the J gene end by 5 bases; junction bases not matched to a gene: 3. Germline assignment: CDR1 SGHTA and CDR2 FQGTGA. The CDR3 sequence: CASSPAGGTGELFF. The CDR3 DNA sequence: TGTGCCAGCAGCCCGGCGGGGGGGACCGGGGAGCTGTTTTTT.

This clone appeared once. The chain links TRBV21-1 to TRBJ2-3; the D segment call TRBD2 is taken from the table without a DNA check. TRBV21-1 is flagged as a pseudogene. This CDR3 is built from 15 residues. The CDR3 DNA reads as TGTGCCAGCAGACCCGGGACTATAGGGACAGATACGCAGTATTTT. The encoded protein is CASRPGTIGTDTQYF.

CDR3 residues: CASSPWGEAGRNTEAFF. The CDR3 nucleotides are TGTGCCAGCAGCCCATGGGGTGAGGCAGGGCGGAACACTGAAGCTTTCTTT. This chain connects TRBV9 to TRBJ1-1; TRBD1 is a possible D gene (5 bases). V was shortened by 4 bases and J by 1 base, with 20 bases between the two germline ends. Germline CDR1 SGDLS, CDR2 YYNGEE. This CDR3 spans 17 amino acids.

The V and J genes are TRBV5-5 and TRBJ1-5; D remains unclear. The CDR3 sequence is 12 residues long. V shed 0 bases and J shed 7 bases, with 5 bases lying between them. CDR1 is SGHKS and CDR2 is YYEKEE in the germline V gene (reference sequence). Written as DNA, the CDR3 is TGTGCCAGCAGCTTGGTGGGACAGCCCCAGCATTTT. Protein sequence: CASSLVGQPQHF.

The CDR3 loop reads CASSSGLTMNTEAFF. The CDR3 DNA follows: TGTGCCAGCAGCTCGGGACTTACTATGAACACTGAAGCTTTCTTT. J is TRBJ1-1 and V is TRBV7-2; possible D gene TRBD1, 5 bases. The CDR3 runs to 15 residues. Trimming stripped 4 bases from V and 0 bases from J, with 12 bases between. The V gene's germline CDR1 is SGHTA and CDR2 FQGNSA.

V gene TRBV13 combines with J gene TRBJ2-1; possible D gene TRBD1, 5 bases. Trimming stripped 4 bases from V and 5 bases from J, with 15 bases between. The CDR3 totals 15 residues. Germline-derived CDR1 and CDR2 are PRHDT and FYEKMQ (reference sequence). The CDR3 DNA reads TGTGCCAGCAGCTCCTCAGGGATCCTAAACAATGAGCAGTTCTTC. It yields the protein CASSSSGILNNEQFF.

The V and J genes are TRBV11-2 and TRBJ2-1; D is ambiguous. The V end was cut by 4 bases, the J end by 3 bases, with 4 bases between. Germline assignment: CDR1 SGHAT and CDR2 FQNNGV. The CDR3 spans 12 residues. CDR3 nucleotide sequence: TGTGCCAGCAGCTCCAACTACAATGAGCAGTTCTTC. It codes for CASSSNYNEQFF.

The CDR3 coding sequence is TGTGCCAGCAGCTTAGTCCCGACAGGTGGCAATCAGCCCCAGCATTTT. It yields the protein CASSLVPTGGNQPQHF. The chain links TRBV7-2 to TRBJ1-5, with a weak D call TRBD1 (6 bases). Germline assignment: CDR1 SGHTA and CDR2 FQGNSA. The V end lost 1 base, the J end lost 2 bases, and 12 bases lay between the germline ends. The CDR3 is made up of 16 amino acids.

The J gene is TRBJ2-7, the V gene TRBV10-2; D not resolved. CDR1 and CDR2 (germline): WSHSY, SAAADI. The CDR3 length is 14 residues. V was pared by 2 bases and J by 2 bases, with 10 bases between. The CDR3 DNA sequence: TGCGCCAGCAGTGAGAAGGACCCGACCTACGAGCAGTACTTC. This translates into CASSEKDPTYEQYF.

The chain links TRBV5-1 to TRBJ2-1; D call uncertain. Deletions cut 6 bases from V and 6 bases from J, with 10 bases between. This CDR3 has 12 residues. CDR1 is SGHRS, CDR2 YFSETQ, per germline. CDR3 region: CASIGQLNEQFF. DNA of the CDR3: TGCGCCAGCATCGGGCAGCTCAATGAGCAGTTCTTC.

The V call is TRBV7-6, the J call TRBJ2-2, with D perhaps being TRBD1 or TRBD2 (5 bases each). Trimming shortened V by 2 bases and J by 6 bases, and 13 bases separated the two germline ends. Germline loops: CDR1 SGHVS, CDR2 FNYEAQ. There are 15 residues in the CDR3. DNA for the CDR3: TGTGCCAGCAGCTTAATCCCCGAGGGGTCCGGGGAGCTGTTTTTT. Its translation is CASSLIPEGSGELFF.

This clone has just one count. CDR3 residues: CASSPDPSYGYTF. For the CDR3, the DNA is TGTGCCAGCAGCCCCGATCCAAGCTATGGCTACACCTTC. This rearrangement joins TRBV14 to TRBJ1-2; D remains ambiguous. The CDR3 has 13 residues. Germline lookup yields CDR1 SGHDN and CDR2 FVKESK. Trimming pared 4 bases from V and 4 bases from J, leaving 10 bases between.

DNA for the CDR3: TGCGCCAGCAGCTTGATCGGAAACGGAGAAGCTTTCTTT. It encodes CASSLIGNGEAFF. The chain employs TRBV5-1 and TRBJ1-1; the D is unclear. Germline loops: CDR1 SGHRS, CDR2 YFSETQ. The CDR3 runs 13 residues. Trimming pared 1 base from V and 8 bases from J, leaving 12 bases between.

This chain connects TRBV9 to TRBJ2-7; D gene unclear. The CDR3 contains 14 residues. CDR1 is SGDLS and CDR2 is YYNGEE in the germline V gene. The V and J ends lost 0 bases and 2 bases respectively, with 9 bases between them. CDR3 in amino acids: CASSVDGNPYEQYF. For the CDR3, the DNA is TGTGCCAGCAGCGTAGATGGTAACCCCTACGAGCAGTACTTC. Using reference TRBV9 and TRBJ2-7 for the parts outside the CDR3, the full variable domain is DSGVTQTPKHLITATGQRVTLRCSPRSGDLSVYWYQQSLDQGLQFLIQYYNGEERAKGNILERFSAQQFPDLHSELNLSSLELGDSALYFCASSVDGNPYEQYFGPGTRLTVT.

This chain connects TRBV7-2 to TRBJ2-7, with 9 bases identical to TRBD1. J was trimmed by 0 bases and V by 5 bases; bases with no gene match: 5. Germline V gene sequence: CDR1 SGHTA, CDR2 FQGNSA. This CDR3 contains 15 residues. CDR3 bases: TGTGCCAGCAGCGAACGGGACAGGGCCTCCTACGAGCAGTACTTC. Translation gives CASSERDRASYEQYF.

The V call is TRBV18, the J call TRBJ2-5; 11 bases align to TRBD1. The germline gives CDR1 KGHSH, CDR2 LQKENI. Unmatched junction bases numbered 5, after V lost 1 base and J lost 4 bases. This CDR3 spans 16 amino acids. Here the CDR3 DNA reads TGTGCCAGCTCACCACACGGACAGGGGGCGGGAGAGACCCAGTACTTC. Protein: CASSPHGQGAGETQYF.

This chain joins TRBV5-1 and TRBJ2-2, with D perhaps TRBD2 (6 bases). This CDR3 contains 15 residues. The V gene lost 3 bases and the J gene lost 3 bases, with 12 bases spanning the gap. CDR1 and CDR2 from the germline V gene are SGHRS and YFSETQ. The CDR3 region has the DNA TGCGCCAGCAGCTGGAGGGGTCCTGACACCGGGGAGCTGTTTTTT. This translates into CASSWRGPDTGELFF.